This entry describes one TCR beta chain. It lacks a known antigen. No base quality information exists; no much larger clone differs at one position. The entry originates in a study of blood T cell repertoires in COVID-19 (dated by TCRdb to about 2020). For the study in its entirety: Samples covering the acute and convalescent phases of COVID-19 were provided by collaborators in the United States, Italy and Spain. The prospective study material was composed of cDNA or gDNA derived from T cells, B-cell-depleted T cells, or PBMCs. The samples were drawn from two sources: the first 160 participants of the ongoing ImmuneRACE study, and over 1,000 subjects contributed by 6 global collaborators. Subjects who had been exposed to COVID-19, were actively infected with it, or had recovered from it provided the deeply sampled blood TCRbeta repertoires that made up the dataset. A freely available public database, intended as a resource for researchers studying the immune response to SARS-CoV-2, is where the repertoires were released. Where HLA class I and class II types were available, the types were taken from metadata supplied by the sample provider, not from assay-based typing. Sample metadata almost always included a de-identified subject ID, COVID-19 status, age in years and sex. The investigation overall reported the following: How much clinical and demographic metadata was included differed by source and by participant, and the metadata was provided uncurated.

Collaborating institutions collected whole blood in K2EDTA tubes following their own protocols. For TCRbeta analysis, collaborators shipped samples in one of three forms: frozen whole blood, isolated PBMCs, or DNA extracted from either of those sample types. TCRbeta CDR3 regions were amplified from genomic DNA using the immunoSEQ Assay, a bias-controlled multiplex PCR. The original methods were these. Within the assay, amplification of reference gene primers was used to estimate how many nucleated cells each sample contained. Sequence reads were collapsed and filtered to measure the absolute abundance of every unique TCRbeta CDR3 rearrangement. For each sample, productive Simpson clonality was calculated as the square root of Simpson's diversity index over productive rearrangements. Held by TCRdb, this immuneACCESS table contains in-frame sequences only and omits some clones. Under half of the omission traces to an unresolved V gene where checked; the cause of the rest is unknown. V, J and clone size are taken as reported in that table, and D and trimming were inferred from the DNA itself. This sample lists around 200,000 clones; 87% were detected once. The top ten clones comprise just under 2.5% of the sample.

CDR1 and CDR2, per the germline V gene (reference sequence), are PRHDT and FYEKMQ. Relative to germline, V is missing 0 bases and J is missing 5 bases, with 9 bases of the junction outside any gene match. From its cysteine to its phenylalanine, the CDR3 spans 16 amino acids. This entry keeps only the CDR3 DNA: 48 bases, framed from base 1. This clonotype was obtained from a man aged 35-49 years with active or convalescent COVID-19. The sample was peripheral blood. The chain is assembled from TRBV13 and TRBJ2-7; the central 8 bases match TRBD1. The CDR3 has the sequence CASSLGGRTGINEQYF. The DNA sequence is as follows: TGTGCCAGCAGCTTAGGGGGAAGGACAGGGATCAACGAGCAGTACTTC.